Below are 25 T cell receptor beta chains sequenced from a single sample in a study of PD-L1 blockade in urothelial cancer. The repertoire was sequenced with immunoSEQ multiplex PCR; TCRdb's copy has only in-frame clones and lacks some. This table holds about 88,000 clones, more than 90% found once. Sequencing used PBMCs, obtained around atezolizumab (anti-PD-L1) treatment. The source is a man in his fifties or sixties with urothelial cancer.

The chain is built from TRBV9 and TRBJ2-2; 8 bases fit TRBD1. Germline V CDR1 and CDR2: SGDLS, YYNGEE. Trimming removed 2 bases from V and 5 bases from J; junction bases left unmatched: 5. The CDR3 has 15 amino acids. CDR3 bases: TGTGCCAGCAGCGTCCGACAGGGGCGGACCGGGGAGCTGTTTTTT. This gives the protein CASSVRQGRTGELFF.

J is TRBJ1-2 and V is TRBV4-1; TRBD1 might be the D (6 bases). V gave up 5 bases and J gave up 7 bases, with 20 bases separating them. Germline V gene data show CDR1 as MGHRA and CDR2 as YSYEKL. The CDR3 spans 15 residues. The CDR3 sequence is CASSVRSRDNTGYTF. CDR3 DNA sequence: TGCGCCAGCAGCGTTAGGAGCCGGGACAACACTGGCTACACCTTC.

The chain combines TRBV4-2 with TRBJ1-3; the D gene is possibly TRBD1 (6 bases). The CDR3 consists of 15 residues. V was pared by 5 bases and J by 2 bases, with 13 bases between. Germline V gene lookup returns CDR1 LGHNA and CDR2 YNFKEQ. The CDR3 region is CASSVQQGAGNTIYF. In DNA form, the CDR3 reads TGTGCCAGCAGCGTCCAACAGGGAGCTGGAAACACCATATATTTT.

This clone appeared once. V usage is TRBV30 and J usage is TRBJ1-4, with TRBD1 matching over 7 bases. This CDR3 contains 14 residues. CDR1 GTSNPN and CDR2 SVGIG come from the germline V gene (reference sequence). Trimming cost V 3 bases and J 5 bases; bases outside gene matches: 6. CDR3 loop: CAWSQGTENEKLFF. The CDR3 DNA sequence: TGTGCCTGGAGCCAAGGGACAGAGAATGAAAAACTGTTTTTT.

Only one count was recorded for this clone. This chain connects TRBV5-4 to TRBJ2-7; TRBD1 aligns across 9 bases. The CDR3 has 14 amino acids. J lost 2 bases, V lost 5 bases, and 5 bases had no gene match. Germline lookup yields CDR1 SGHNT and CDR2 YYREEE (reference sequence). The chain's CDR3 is CASSKQGAAYEQYF. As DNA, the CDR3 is TGTGCCAGCAGTAAACAGGGGGCGGCCTACGAGCAGTACTTC.

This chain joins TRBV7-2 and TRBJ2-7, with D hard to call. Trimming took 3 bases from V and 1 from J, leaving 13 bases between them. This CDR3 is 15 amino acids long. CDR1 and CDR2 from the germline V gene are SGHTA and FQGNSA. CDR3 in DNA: TGTGCCAGCAGCTTCGGCAGCCTGGAGTCCTACGAGCAGTACTTC. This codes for CASSFGSLESYEQYF.

CDR3 sequence reads: CASSLLGQVAPLAEAFF. DNA of the CDR3: TGTGCCAGCAGCTTACTCGGCCAGGTGGCCCCGTTGGCTGAAGCTTTCTTT. This chain joins TRBV7-3 and TRBJ1-1; D not resolved. Trimming took off 2 bases at V and 6 bases at J, with 22 bases between the two ends. The germline CDR1 and CDR2 sequences are SGHTA and FQGTGA. CDR3 length: 17 amino acids.

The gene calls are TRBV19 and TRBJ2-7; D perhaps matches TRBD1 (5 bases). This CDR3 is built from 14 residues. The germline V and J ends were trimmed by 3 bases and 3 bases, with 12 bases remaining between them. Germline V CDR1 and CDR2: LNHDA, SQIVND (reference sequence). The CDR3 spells CASSMRQLSYEQYF. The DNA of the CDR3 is TGTGCCAGTAGTATGAGACAGCTAAGCTACGAGCAGTACTTC.

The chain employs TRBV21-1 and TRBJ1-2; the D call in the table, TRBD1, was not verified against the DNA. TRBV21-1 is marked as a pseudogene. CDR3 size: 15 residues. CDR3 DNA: TGTGCCAGCAGCAAATATCAGGGCGCCTACTATGGCTACACCTTC. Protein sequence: CASSKYQGAYYGYTF.

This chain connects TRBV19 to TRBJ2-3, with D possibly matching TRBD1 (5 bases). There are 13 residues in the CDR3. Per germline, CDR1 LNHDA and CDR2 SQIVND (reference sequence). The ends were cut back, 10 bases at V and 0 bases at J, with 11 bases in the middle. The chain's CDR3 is CATGRVSTDTQYF. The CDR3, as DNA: TGTGCCACCGGCAGGGTGAGCACAGATACGCAGTATTTT.

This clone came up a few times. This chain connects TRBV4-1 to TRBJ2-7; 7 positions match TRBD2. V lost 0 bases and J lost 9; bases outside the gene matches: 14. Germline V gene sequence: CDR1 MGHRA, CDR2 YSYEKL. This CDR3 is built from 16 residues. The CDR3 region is CASSQDLGGSWSSQYF. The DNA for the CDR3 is TGCGCCAGCAGCCAAGATCTAGGCGGGAGCTGGTCTTCGCAGTACTTC.

CDR3 nucleotides: TGTGCCATCGGGGGGACAGACCGCGATACGCAGTATTTT. Its translation is CAIGGTDRDTQYF. V usage is TRBV10-3 and J usage is TRBJ2-3; D possibly corresponds to TRBD1 (7 bases). From germline, CDR1 is ENHRY and CDR2 SYGVKD. This CDR3 is 13 amino acids long. V was shortened by 8 bases and J by 6 bases, with 15 bases between the two germline ends.

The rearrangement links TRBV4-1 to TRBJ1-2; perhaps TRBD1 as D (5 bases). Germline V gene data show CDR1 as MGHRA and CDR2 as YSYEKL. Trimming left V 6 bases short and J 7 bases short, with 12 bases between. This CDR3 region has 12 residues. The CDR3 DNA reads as TGCGCCAGCAGTTACACAGGATTTGGCTACACCTTC. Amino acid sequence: CASSYTGFGYTF.

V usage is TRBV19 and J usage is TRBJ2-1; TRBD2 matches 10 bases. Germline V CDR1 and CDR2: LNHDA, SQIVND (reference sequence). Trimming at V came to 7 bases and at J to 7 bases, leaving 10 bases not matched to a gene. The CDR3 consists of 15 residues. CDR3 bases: TGTGCCAGTATCGGACTAGCGGCCCCTAGGAATGAGCAGTTCTTC. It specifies CASIGLAAPRNEQFF.

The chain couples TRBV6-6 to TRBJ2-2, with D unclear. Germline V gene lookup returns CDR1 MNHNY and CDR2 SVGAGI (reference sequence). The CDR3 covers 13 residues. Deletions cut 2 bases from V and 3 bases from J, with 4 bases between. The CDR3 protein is CASSYHDTGELFF. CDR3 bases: TGTGCCAGCAGTTACCATGACACCGGGGAGCTGTTTTTT.

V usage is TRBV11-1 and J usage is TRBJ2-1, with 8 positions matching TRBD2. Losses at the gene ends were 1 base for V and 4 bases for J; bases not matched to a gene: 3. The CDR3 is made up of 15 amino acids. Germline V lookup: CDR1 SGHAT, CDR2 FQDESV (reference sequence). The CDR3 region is CASSLGSGGYNEQFF. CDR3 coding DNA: TGTGCCAGCAGCTTAGGAAGCGGGGGATACAATGAGCAGTTCTTC.

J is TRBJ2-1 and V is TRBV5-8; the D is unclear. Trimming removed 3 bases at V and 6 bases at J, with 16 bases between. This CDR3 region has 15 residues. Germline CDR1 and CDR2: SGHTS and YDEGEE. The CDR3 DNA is TGTGCCAGCAGCTCCGGGTTCATCCCCACCAATGAGCAGTTCTTC. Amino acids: CASSSGFIPTNEQFF.

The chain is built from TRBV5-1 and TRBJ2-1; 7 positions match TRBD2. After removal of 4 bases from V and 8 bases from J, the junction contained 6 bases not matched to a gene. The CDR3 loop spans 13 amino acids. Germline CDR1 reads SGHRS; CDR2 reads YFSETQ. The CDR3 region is CASSRLALDEQFF. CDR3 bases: TGCGCCAGCAGCAGACTAGCCTTGGATGAGCAGTTCTTC.

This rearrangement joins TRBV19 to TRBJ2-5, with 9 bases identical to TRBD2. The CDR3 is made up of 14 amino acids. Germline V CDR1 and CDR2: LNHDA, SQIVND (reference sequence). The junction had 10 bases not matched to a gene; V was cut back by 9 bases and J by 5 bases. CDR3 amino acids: CASSSGVRAETQYF. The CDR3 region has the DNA TGTGCCAGCTCTAGCGGGGTCCGTGCGGAGACCCAGTACTTC.

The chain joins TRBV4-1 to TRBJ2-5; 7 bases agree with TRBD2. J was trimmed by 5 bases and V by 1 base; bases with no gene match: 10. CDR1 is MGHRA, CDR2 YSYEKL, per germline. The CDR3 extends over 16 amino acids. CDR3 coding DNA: TGCGCCAGCAGCCAAGGCCGGAGCGGGGCTACGGAGACCCAGTACTTC. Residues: CASSQGRSGATETQYF.

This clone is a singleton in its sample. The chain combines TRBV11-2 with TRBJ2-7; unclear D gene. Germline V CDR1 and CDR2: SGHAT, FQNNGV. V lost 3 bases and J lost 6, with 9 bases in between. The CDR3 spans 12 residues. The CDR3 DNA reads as TGTGCCAGCAGCTTTCGCGTTTTCGAGCAGTACTTC. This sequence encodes CASSFRVFEQYF.

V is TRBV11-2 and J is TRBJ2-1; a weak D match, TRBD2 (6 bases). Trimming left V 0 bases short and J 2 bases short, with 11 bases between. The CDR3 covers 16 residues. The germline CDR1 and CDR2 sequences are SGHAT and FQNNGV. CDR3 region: CASSLDAGGPYNEQFF. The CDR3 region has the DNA TGTGCCAGCAGCTTAGACGCAGGAGGGCCCTACAATGAGCAGTTCTTC.

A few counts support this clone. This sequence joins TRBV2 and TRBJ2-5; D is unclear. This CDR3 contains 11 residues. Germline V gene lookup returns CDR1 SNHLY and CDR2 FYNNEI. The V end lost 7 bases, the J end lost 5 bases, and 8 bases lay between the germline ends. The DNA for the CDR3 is TGTGCCAGCAAGGTGCGGGAGACCCAGTACTTC. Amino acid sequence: CASKVRETQYF.

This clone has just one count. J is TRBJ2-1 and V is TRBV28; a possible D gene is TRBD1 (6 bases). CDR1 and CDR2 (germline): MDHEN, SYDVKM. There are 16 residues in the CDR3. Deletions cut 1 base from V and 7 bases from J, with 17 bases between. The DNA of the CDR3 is TGTGCCAGCAGTTTATCGTACAGGGTGGGAATAAATGAGCAGTTCTTC. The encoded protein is CASSLSYRVGINEQFF.

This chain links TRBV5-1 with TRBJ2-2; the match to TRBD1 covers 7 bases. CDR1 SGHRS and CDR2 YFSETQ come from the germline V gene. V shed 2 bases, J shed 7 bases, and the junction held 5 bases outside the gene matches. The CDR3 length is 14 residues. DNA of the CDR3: TGCGCCAGCAGCTTACACAGGGGAAACGGGGAGCTGTTTTTT. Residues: CASSLHRGNGELFF.